The 27 T cell receptor beta chains below were found in one sample sequenced in a study of spatial heterogeneity in lung cancer. General study points: Counts of expanded alpha and beta TCRs within tumors tracked the tumor nonsynonymous mutation count.

One entry per CDR3 protein results from TCRdb running MiXCR on the 5' RACE reads. The data show more than 10,000 distinct CDR3 sequences, 4.5% to 7% seen once. No antigen has been identified for these receptors. Regarding time point: sample taken at primary tumor resection. This specimen consisted of lung tumor tissue, obtained at surgery. Receptor source: a female donor with early-stage non-small cell lung cancer.

By its share, this clonotype is medium-sized. A library made for alpha chains picked up this beta chain off target, so its size means little. The DNA for the CDR3 is TGTGCCAGCAGCTTAGACTGGGGGGATACGCAGTATTTT. Translating it yields CASSLDWGDTQYF. The chain carries TRBV7-8 and TRBJ2-3; D tentatively reads TRBD1 or TRBD2 (5 bases each). Trimming left V 1 base short and J 6 bases short, with 8 bases between. The CDR3 is 13 residues long. Germline assignment: CDR1 SGHVS and CDR2 FQNEAQ.

This clonotype was seen many times. Since the library was made to target alpha chains, this beta chain is a stray read and its abundance is not meaningful. The V and J genes are TRBV20-1 and TRBJ2-5, with D perhaps TRBD1 or TRBD2 (5 bases each). Per germline, CDR1 DFQATT and CDR2 SNEGSKA (reference sequence). The CDR3 contains 15 residues. Trimming removed 3 bases from V and 3 bases from J, with 17 bases in between. CDR3 region: CSARPPGRTKETQYF. The CDR3 bases are TGCAGTGCTAGGCCCCCGGGACGGACCAAAGAGACCCAGTACTTC.

Many counts were recorded for this clonotype. This beta chain came through as a stray read in a library set up for alpha chains, and its size says little. This chain uses TRBV29-1 with TRBJ2-1, with 7 bases that match TRBD2. Germline V gives CDR1 SQVTM, CDR2 ANQGSEA. CDR3 length: 13 residues. Trimming cost V 4 bases and J 6 bases; bases outside gene matches: 6. CDR3 in DNA: TGCAGCGTTGGGGGGGGGTCCCCCAATGAGCAGTTCTTC. Translated: CSVGGGSPNEQFF.

This clonotype was counted many times. This beta chain is an off-target read within a library intended for alpha chains, so its frequency means little. This rearrangement joins TRBV10-3 to TRBJ2-3, with D tentatively TRBD2 (6 bases). This CDR3 region has 14 residues. Trimming removed 6 bases at V and 6 bases at J, with 16 bases between. Germline V gives CDR1 ENHRY, CDR2 SYGVKD. As DNA, the CDR3 is TGTGCCATCAGGGAAGCTAGCGCGGGGGATACGCAGTATTTT. Protein sequence: CAIREASAGDTQYF.

This clonotype was seen ten or more times. Since it is a stray read in a library aimed at alpha chains, this beta chain has a size that is not meaningful. The chain has TRBV13 and TRBJ2-2; TRBD2 matches 11 bases. V trimming: 2 bases; J trimming: 4 bases; junction bases outside the gene matches: 6. The CDR3 has 17 amino acids. The germline V gene has CDR1 PRHDT and CDR2 FYEKMQ (reference sequence). The CDR3 DNA reads as TGTGCCAGCAGCTTAACCCTAGCGGGGGGCCGCACCGGGGAGCTGTTTTTT. Translation: CASSLTLAGGRTGELFF.

There are many counts of this clonotype. Because the library targeted alpha chains, this beta chain is an off-target read whose size means little. This chain links TRBV7-9 with TRBJ2-3; no definite D call. V lost 5 bases and J lost 2, with 5 bases in between. The CDR3 contains 12 residues. CDR1 is SEHNR, CDR2 FQNEAQ, per germline (reference sequence). The CDR3: CASSRFTDTQYF. Written as DNA, the CDR3 is TGTGCCAGCAGCCGTTTCACAGATACGCAGTATTTT. Full variable domain (missing parts from reference TRBV7-9 and TRBJ2-3): DTGVSQNPRHKITKRGQNVTFRCDPISEHNRLYWYRQTLGQGPEFLTYFQNEAQLEKSRLLSDRFSAERPKGSFSTLEIQRTEQGDSAMYLCASSRFTDTQYFGPGTRLTVL.

There are a few counts of this clonotype. Within a library made for alpha chains, this beta chain is off target, and its count is uninformative. This chain connects TRBV6-1 to TRBJ1-1; 8 bases align to TRBD1. The germline gives CDR1 MNHNS, CDR2 SASEGT. The CDR3 is 14 amino acids. J gave up 3 bases and V 6 bases, and 6 bases lay outside the gene matches. The CDR3 sequence: CASRTSGGHTEAFF. In DNA form, the CDR3 reads TGTGCCAGCAGAACTTCAGGGGGCCACACTGAAGCTTTCTTT.

This clonotype was observed at least ten times. This beta chain is a stray sequence in a library constructed for alpha chains; its clone size is not meaningful. The DNA for the CDR3 is TGTGCCAGCAGCTTAGCGGGGGACAGGGGGTATGGCTACACCTTC. Its protein product is CASSLAGDRGYGYTF. J is TRBJ1-2 and V is TRBV7-2; 11 bases agree with TRBD1. This CDR3 contains 15 residues. The germline CDR1 and CDR2 sequences are SGHTA and FQGNSA. The junction had 2 bases not matched to a gene; V was cut back by 0 bases and J by 5 bases.

At least ten counts were recorded for this clonotype. The library was designed around alpha chains, so this beta chain is a stray read whose abundance carries little weight. This CDR3 reads CASSVQGNTIYF. The CDR3 DNA is TGTGCCAGCAGCGTACAGGGAAACACCATATATTTT. The chain uses TRBV9 and TRBJ1-3; no clear D. The V gene's germline CDR1 is SGDLS and CDR2 YYNGEE. The CDR3 sequence is 12 residues long. V was pared by 1 base and J by 4 bases, with 3 bases between.

This clonotype has a count of ten or more. With the library built for alpha chains, this beta chain is off target and its frequency is not meaningful. The chain couples TRBV7-9 to TRBJ1-4; D remains ambiguous. The CDR3 extends over 13 amino acids. CDR1 is SEHNR and CDR2 is FQNEAQ in the germline V gene (reference sequence). With 6 bases removed from V and 7 bases from J, the gap between germline ends came to 12 bases. The CDR3 DNA reads TGTGCCAGCAGGGCATCCTCGGGTGAAAAACTGTTTTTT. Encoded protein: CASRASSGEKLFF.

The table lists this clonotype with many counts. The size of this beta chain means little, since it is a stray read in a library made for alpha chains. The V gene is TRBV4-2, the J gene TRBJ1-2; D is unclear. V was cut by 0 bases and J by 5 bases, with 4 bases left in between. CDR1 and CDR2 from the germline V gene are LGHNA and YNFKEQ. This CDR3 contains 12 residues. The CDR3 DNA follows: TGTGCCAGCAGCCAAGAGTTGTATGGCTACACCTTC. This sequence encodes CASSQELYGYTF.

This clonotype was detected ten times or more. This beta chain represents an off-target read in a library built for alpha chains; its size is of limited meaning. J is TRBJ2-5 and V is TRBV3-1; 12 bases are a match to TRBD2. The CDR3 runs to 14 residues. CDR1 is LGHDT, CDR2 YNNKEL, per germline (reference sequence). The junction had 6 bases not matched to a gene; V was cut back by 7 bases and J by 6 bases. The CDR3 here is CASNLAGGRKTQYF. The CDR3, as DNA: TGTGCCAGCAACCTAGCGGGGGGGAGGAAGACCCAGTACTTC.

Ten or more counts support this clonotype. A library made for alpha chains picked up this beta chain off target, so its size means little. The chain uses TRBV7-8 and TRBJ2-7; no definite D call. This CDR3 contains 13 residues. Germline CDR1 is SGHVS and CDR2 is FQNEAQ. The V and J ends lost 3 bases and 0 bases respectively, with 6 bases between them. CDR3 protein: CASSFQSSYEQYF. The CDR3 DNA reads TGTGCCAGCAGCTTCCAAAGCTCCTACGAGCAGTACTTC.

This clonotype was seen ten or more times. This beta chain turned up in a library designed for alpha chains; as an off-target read, its abundance says little. The gene calls are TRBV7-9 and TRBJ1-1, with unresolved D. This CDR3 has 13 amino acids. Germline values: CDR1 SEHNR, CDR2 FQNEAQ (reference sequence). Trimming took off 3 bases at V and 0 bases at J, with 5 bases between the two ends. CDR3 DNA sequence: TGTGCCAGCAGCTTTAGGATGAACACTGAAGCTTTCTTT. Residues: CASSFRMNTEAFF.

This clonotype was observed at least ten times. This beta chain was picked up by a library intended for alpha chains and is off target, so its count carries little meaning. The chain couples TRBV3-1 to TRBJ2-3, with 9 bases identical to TRBD1. Germline CDR1 LGHDT, CDR2 YNNKEL (reference sequence). J gave up 1 base and V 2 bases, and 7 bases lay outside the gene matches. This CDR3 is 17 amino acids long. The CDR3 DNA is TGTGCCAGCAGCCAATCTTGGACAGGGGTAGGCACAGATACGCAGTATTTT. It encodes CASSQSWTGVGTDTQYF.

This clonotype was seen ten or more times. Found in a library prepared for alpha chains, this beta chain is an off-target read, and its abundance has little meaning. The rearrangement uses TRBV7-3 and TRBJ2-2, with TRBD2 matching 8 bases. Losses at the gene ends were 6 bases for V and 6 bases for J; bases not matched to a gene: 12. The CDR3 has 16 amino acids. Germline-derived CDR1 and CDR2 are SGHTA and FQGTGA. In DNA form, the CDR3 reads TGTGCCAGCAGTCAACACGGGACTAGAGGGGCCGGGGAGCTGTTTTTT. This sequence encodes CASSQHGTRGAGELFF.

This clonotype was found many times. This beta chain is an off-target read within a library intended for alpha chains, so its frequency means little. This sequence joins TRBV5-6 and TRBJ1-2; D ambiguous. The CDR3 has 12 residues. CDR1 and CDR2 (germline): SGHDT, YYEEEE. Trimming cost V 1 base and J 3 bases, with 4 bases left between them. The CDR3 DNA sequence: TGTGCCAGCAGCTTGTTTTACTATGGCTACACCTTC. Translated, it gives CASSLFYYGYTF.

This clonotype occurred many times. Little can be read into the size of this beta chain, an off-target read in a library designed for alpha chains. The chain employs TRBV5-1 and TRBJ2-5; a possible D gene is TRBD2 (6 bases). Trimming took off 0 bases at V and 1 base at J, with 13 bases between the two ends. CDR3 size: 16 residues. From germline, CDR1 is SGHRS and CDR2 YFSETQ. The CDR3 DNA reads as TGCGCCAGCAGCTTGGCTCGAGCGGGTGGCCAAGAGACCCAGTACTTC. Protein sequence: CASSLARAGGQETQYF.

This clonotype showed up many times. A library made for alpha chains picked up this beta chain off target, so its size means little. The chain joins TRBV27 to TRBJ1-5, with 8 bases identical to TRBD1. CDR3 length: 15 residues. V dropped 1 base and J dropped 4; count of bases not matched to a gene: 3. CDR1 is MNHEY and CDR2 is SMNVEV in the germline V gene (reference sequence). Here the CDR3 reads CASSLYRGVNQPQHF. CDR3 in DNA: TGTGCCAGCAGTTTATACAGGGGGGTAAATCAGCCCCAGCATTTT.

Worth noting for this clonotype: The library was prepared for alpha chains; this beta chain is a stray read, so its frequency means little. V is TRBV5-5 and J is TRBJ1-1; TRBD1 might be the D (5 bases). Germline V gene sequence: CDR1 SGHKS, CDR2 YYEKEE (reference sequence). V was cut by 5 bases and J by 7 bases, with 18 bases left in between. CDR3 length: 14 amino acids. The chain's CDR3 is CASSTPTGVFEAFF. The CDR3 DNA sequence: TGTGCCAGCAGTACTCCGACGGGGGTCTTTGAAGCTTTCTTT.

In its sample, this clonotype was seen many times. A library prepared for alpha chains yielded this beta chain as an off-target read; its size is of little meaning. This chain uses TRBV5-1 with TRBJ2-1; perhaps TRBD2 as D (6 bases). This CDR3 contains 14 residues. Trimming pared 0 bases from V and 6 bases from J, leaving 10 bases between. Germline V CDR1 and CDR2: SGHRS, YFSETQ. CDR3 residues: CASSLAGTFNEQFF. CDR3 DNA: TGCGCCAGCAGCTTGGCGGGGACTTTCAATGAGCAGTTCTTC.

Many counts were recorded for this clonotype. The size of this beta chain means little, since it is a stray read in a library made for alpha chains. J is TRBJ2-3 and V is TRBV24-1, with D maybe TRBD2 (7 bases). This CDR3 contains 18 residues. Trimming took off 2 bases at V and 4 bases at J, with 21 bases between the two ends. Germline V gene data show CDR1 as KGHDR and CDR2 as SFDVKD. The CDR3 coding sequence is TGTGCCACCAGTGATTCGCCTACGGGGGGCCAATTATCAGATACGCAGTATTTT. Its translation: CATSDSPTGGQLSDTQYF.

The sample holds many counts of this clonotype. As an off-target read in a library built for alpha chains, this beta chain has a frequency of little significance. The chain joins TRBV29-1 to TRBJ1-3; D not resolved. The length of the CDR3 is 12 residues. Germline assignment: CDR1 SQVTM and CDR2 ANQGSEA. V lost 5 bases and J 4 bases, leaving 9 bases between the germline ends. The CDR3 sequence: CSVLGRGNTIYF. In nucleotides, the CDR3 is TGCAGCGTTCTAGGACGGGGAAACACCATATATTTT.

There are many counts of this clonotype. This beta chain lies outside the target of a library built for alpha chains; its clone size means little. The chain links TRBV12-3 or TRBV12-4 to TRBJ2-2; TRBD2 aligns across 10 bases. The CDR3 is 16 amino acids. J lost 9 bases, V lost 6 bases, and 13 bases had no gene match. This CDR3 reads CASREASGGPVRELFF. In DNA form, the CDR3 reads TGTGCCAGCAGGGAGGCTAGCGGGGGCCCCGTGAGGGAGCTGTTTTTT.

This clonotype was seen ten or more times. This beta chain was picked up by a library intended for alpha chains and is off target, so its count carries little meaning. This chain uses TRBV7-9 with TRBJ1-2; D may be TRBD1 (5 bases). There are 13 residues in the CDR3. The V gene's germline CDR1 is SEHNR and CDR2 FQNEAQ (reference sequence). V was cut by 5 bases and J by 6 bases, with 13 bases left in between. The CDR3 loop is CASSRDPYDGYTF. Written as DNA, the CDR3 is TGTGCCAGCAGCCGGGACCCCTACGATGGCTACACCTTC.

This clonotype was detected many times. Found in a library prepared for alpha chains, this beta chain is an off-target read, and its abundance has little meaning. This chain links TRBV20-1 with TRBJ2-3; D call uncertain. V dropped 0 bases and J dropped 5 bases, with 12 bases sitting between them. This CDR3 has 14 amino acids. Germline loops: CDR1 DFQATT, CDR2 SNEGSKA (reference sequence). The CDR3 region has the DNA TGCAGTGCTAGAGATAGGTCTTTCCAAGATACGCAGTATTTT. It codes for CSARDRSFQDTQYF.

This clonotype occurred many times. For a library built for alpha chains, this beta chain is a stray read; little rests on its size. The chain recombines TRBV12-3 or TRBV12-4 with TRBJ1-2, with TRBD1 as a possible D gene (6 bases). V shed 6 bases and J shed 5 bases, with 13 bases lying between them. This CDR3 is 13 amino acids long. In DNA, the CDR3 is TGTGCCAGCAGCCCCGAGGACAGTTATGGCTACACCTTC. Protein: CASSPEDSYGYTF.